This TCR beta chain was retrieved from a study of T cells in women clearing cervical HPV infection. Study-wide context: Blood came at first lesion visit for cases, post-clearance for controls.

The CDR3 loop spans 14 amino acids. The V and J ends lost 10 bases and 2 bases respectively, with 16 bases between them. Per germline, CDR1 MNHEY and CDR2 SVGEGT. Study-wide results and caveats: Richness differences could reflect unmeasured T-cell content per sample. Combining TCR richness with V gene abundances gave approximately 0.8 AUC. Repertoire richness, not evenness, was significantly elevated in CIN3+ cases versus controls.

TCRdb's copy holds only in-frame clones and misses some; the assay was immunoSEQ multiplex PCR. Its listing shows under 45,000 clones. For this clone: The antigen is undetermined. The DNA ends 3 residues before the CDR3 does, and the rest of the CDR3 is filled in from the germline J gene.

This receptor was taken from a woman between 18 and 75 years old with a cervical HPV16 infection that either progressed to CIN3+ or cleared (not recorded which). This chain uses TRBV6-2 or TRBV6-3 with TRBJ2-3, with D unclear. The sequencing sample was made of blood buffy coat. Incomplete CDR3 DNA: TGTGCCACCAGGATCGCTCTAAACACAGATACG. It specifies CATRIALNTDT. The whole CDR3 is CATRIALNTDTQYF.